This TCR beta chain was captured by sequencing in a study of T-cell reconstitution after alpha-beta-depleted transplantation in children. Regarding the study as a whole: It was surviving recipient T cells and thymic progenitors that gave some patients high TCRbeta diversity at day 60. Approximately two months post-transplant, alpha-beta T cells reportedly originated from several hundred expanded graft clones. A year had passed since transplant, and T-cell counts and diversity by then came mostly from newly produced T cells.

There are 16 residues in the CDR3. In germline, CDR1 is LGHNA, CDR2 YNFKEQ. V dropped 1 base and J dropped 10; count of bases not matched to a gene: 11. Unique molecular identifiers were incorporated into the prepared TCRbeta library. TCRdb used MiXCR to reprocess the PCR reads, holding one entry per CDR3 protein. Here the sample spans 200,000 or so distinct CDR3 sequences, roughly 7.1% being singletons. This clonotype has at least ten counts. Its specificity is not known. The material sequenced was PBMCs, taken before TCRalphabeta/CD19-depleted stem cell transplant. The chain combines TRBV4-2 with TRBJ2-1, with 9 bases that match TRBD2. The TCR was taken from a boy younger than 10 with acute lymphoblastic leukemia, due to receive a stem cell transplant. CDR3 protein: CASSQAGASGEGEQFF. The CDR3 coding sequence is TGTGCCAGCAGCCAAGCGGGGGCTAGCGGGGAAGGGGAGCAGTTCTTC.